A selection of T cell receptor beta chains follows, all from one sample in a study of T cell responses to AZD1222 COVID-19 vaccine. TCRdb keeps only in-frame clones here, not all; method: immunoSEQ multiplex PCR. Of 140,000 to 150,000 clones in the sample, 75% to 95% were seen once. Specimen: peripheral blood, collected on day 0 of AZD1222 vaccination. These receptors came from an adult in good health. CDR3s include the opening cysteine and the closing phenylalanine or tryptophan. The order of the fields is J gene, clone size, D gene, CDR3 length, V gene, CDR3 protein, CDR3 DNA. D genes are given only for firm matches. Where a row states a size, it is once, few, many or the class of an expanded clone; other rows omit it.

TRBJ2-7	NA	NA	12	TRBV12-5	CASEYWGYEQYF	TGTGCTAGTGAATATTGGGGATACGAGCAGTACTTC
TRBJ1-1	NA	NA	13	TRBV12-5	CASGFRINTEAFF	TGTGCTAGTGGTTTTAGAATTAACACTGAAGCTTTCTTT
TRBJ2-7	few	NA	12	TRBV6-2/TRBV6-3	CASSYPPYEQYF	TGTGCCAGCAGTTACCCCCCCTACGAGCAGTACTTC
TRBJ2-5	NA	NA	15	TRBV9	CASSGNRDGVETQYF	TGTGCCAGCAGCGGTAACAGGGATGGAGTGGAGACCCAGTACTTC
TRBJ1-2	NA	NA	13	TRBV11-3	CASSNTGVYGYTF	TGTGCCAGCAGCAACACGGGGGTCTATGGCTACACCTTC
TRBJ2-5	NA	NA	15	TRBV27	CASSSFAGGEETQYF	TGTGCCAGCAGTTCCTTCGCGGGCGGGGAGGAGACCCAGTACTTC
TRBJ2-3	NA	NA	16	TRBV5-1	CASSPDPGGVADTQYF	TGCGCCAGCAGCCCCGATCCTGGCGGGGTGGCAGATACGCAGTATTTT
TRBJ1-1	NA	NA	12	TRBV28	CASSSLPVEAFF	TGTGCCAGCAGTTCCCTCCCCGTTGAAGCTTTCTTT
TRBJ2-1	NA	TRBD2	16	TRBV30	CAWSPGLAGNYNEQFF	TGTGCCTGGTCCCCGGGACTAGCGGGAAACTACAATGAGCAGTTCTTC
TRBJ2-1	NA	NA	13	TRBV9	CASSYVDDRAQFF	TGTGCCAGCAGCTATGTGGACGACCGAGCGCAGTTCTTC
TRBJ1-1	NA	NA	11	TRBV6-1	CASSERAEAFF	TGTGCCAGCAGTGAACGGGCTGAAGCTTTCTTT
TRBJ1-3	NA	TRBD1	16	TRBV28	CASSSTGQNSGNTIYF	TGTGCCAGCAGTTCGACGGGACAGAACTCTGGAAACACCATATATTTT
TRBJ1-1	NA	NA	13	TRBV6-5	CASSQNRAVEAFF	TGTGCCAGCAGCCAGAATCGGGCAGTTGAAGCTTTCTTT
TRBJ1-3	NA	NA	17	TRBV4-3	CASSQDRMAFSGNTIYF	TGCGCCAGCAGCCAAGATAGAATGGCTTTCTCTGGAAACACCATATATTTT
TRBJ2-3	NA	TRBD1	14	TRBV2	CASSDGRTGDTQYF	TGTGCCAGCAGTGATGGCCGGACAGGGGATACGCAGTATTTT
TRBJ2-3	NA	TRBD2	14	TRBV20-1	CSASWSGRTDTQYF	TGCAGTGCTAGTTGGAGCGGGAGAACAGATACGCAGTATTTT
TRBJ2-7	NA	NA	17	TRBV5-3	CARIRERRGWEAYEQYF	TGTGCCAGAATTCGGGAGCGTCGGGGCTGGGAAGCCTACGAGCAGTACTTC
TRBJ1-4	NA	NA	12	TRBV12-3/TRBV12-4	CASSSGNEKLFF	TGTGCCAGCAGTTCGGGTAATGAAAAACTGTTTTTT
TRBJ2-3	NA	TRBD2	16	TRBV10-2	CASSEFAGVGTDTQYF	TGCGCCAGCAGTGAGTTTGCGGGAGTGGGCACAGATACGCAGTATTTT
TRBJ1-3	NA	NA	16	TRBV7-2	CASSLVSGSNGNTIYF	TGTGCCAGCAGCTTAGTGTCAGGGAGTAATGGAAACACCATATATTTT
TRBJ2-2	NA	NA	14	TRBV7-2	CASSKTVNTGELFF	TGTGCCAGCAGCAAGACAGTGAACACCGGGGAGCTGTTTTTT
TRBJ2-2	NA	NA	13	TRBV4-3	CASSQVATGELFF	TGCGCCAGCAGCCAAGTTGCAACCGGGGAGCTGTTTTTT
TRBJ2-5	NA	TRBD2	15	TRBV7-2	CASSLTSGGAETQYF	TGTGCCAGCAGCTTGACTAGCGGGGGGGCCGAGACCCAGTACTTC
TRBJ2-5	NA	TRBD2	17	TRBV15	CATSRDLAGVVGETQYF	TGTGCCACCAGCAGAGATTTGGCGGGGGTGGTAGGGGAGACCCAGTACTTC
TRBJ1-5	NA	TRBD1	14	TRBV6-5	CASSIRQGAQPQHF	TGTGCCAGCAGTATAAGACAGGGGGCTCAGCCCCAGCATTTT
TRBJ1-3	NA	NA	12	TRBV7-9	CASSLVGNTIYF	TGTGCCAGCAGCTTGGTTGGAAACACCATATATTTT
TRBJ1-3	once	TRBD1	17	TRBV6-2/TRBV6-3	CASSYSGTGNSGNTIYF	TGTGCCAGCAGTTACTCGGGGACAGGAAACTCTGGAAACACCATATATTTT
TRBJ1-6	NA	NA	14	TRBV7-2	CASSLNPGNSPLHF	TGTGCCAGCAGCTTAAATCCGGGTAATTCACCCCTCCACTTT
TRBJ2-7	NA	NA	16	TRBV7-2	CASSLAPGGFTDEQYF	TGTGCCAGCAGCTTAGCCCCAGGGGGGTTCACGGACGAGCAGTACTTC
TRBJ1-2	NA	NA	16	TRBV28	CASRSQGPVKILGYTF	TGTGCCAGCAGATCGCAGGGGCCCGTGAAGATACTTGGCTACACCTTC
TRBJ1-5	NA	NA	13	TRBV7-9	CASTRGSNQPQHF	TGTGCCAGCACCCGAGGGAGCAATCAGCCCCAGCATTTT
TRBJ1-1	few	NA	15	TRBV28	CASSMGLGQATEAFF	TGTGCCAGCAGTATGGGCCTTGGGCAGGCCACTGAAGCTTTCTTT
TRBJ2-6	NA	TRBD1	16	TRBV4-3	CASSPGQGSGANVLTF	TGCGCCAGCAGCCCGGGACAGGGCTCTGGGGCCAACGTCCTGACTTTC
TRBJ2-1	NA	NA	16	TRBV27	CASSDGGTVNYNEQFF	TGTGCCAGCAGTGACGGGGGGACAGTAAACTACAATGAGCAGTTCTTC
TRBJ2-3	NA	TRBD2	17	TRBV7-2	CASSAAFGLAPADTQYF	TGTGCCAGCAGCGCCGCTTTCGGACTAGCTCCCGCAGATACGCAGTATTTT
TRBJ1-3	NA	NA	17	TRBV18	CASSPQTLQGSGNTIYF	TGTGCCAGCTCACCACAAACCCTCCAAGGCTCTGGAAACACCATATATTTT
TRBJ2-2	NA	NA	14	TRBV29-1	CSVVAGVPTGELFF	TGCAGCGTTGTTGCAGGGGTGCCCACCGGGGAGCTGTTTTTT
TRBJ2-7	NA	NA	16	TRBV18	CASSPLDSPLTYEQYF	TGTGCCAGCTCACCACTGGACAGCCCCCTTACCTACGAGCAGTACTTC
TRBJ1-2	NA	TRBD1	17	TRBV5-6	CASSFDRTGGFYYGYTF	TGTGCCAGCAGCTTCGACCGAACAGGGGGATTTTACTATGGCTACACCTTC
TRBJ2-1	NA	NA	14	TRBV11-3	CASSLDPTGYEQFF	TGTGCCAGCAGCTTAGACCCTACAGGGTATGAGCAGTTCTTC
TRBJ1-1	NA	TRBD1	15	TRBV5-1	CASSLWDRGNTEAFF	TGCGCCAGCAGCTTGTGGGACAGGGGGAACACTGAAGCTTTCTTT
TRBJ2-1	NA	NA	19	TRBV13	CASSLYGSREDLSYNEQFF	TGTGCCAGCAGCTTATATGGGTCCAGGGAGGACTTATCCTACAATGAGCAGTTCTTC
TRBJ2-7	NA	NA	11	TRBV5-1	CASSSSSEQYF	TGCGCCAGCAGCTCCTCCTCCGAGCAGTACTTC
TRBJ2-5	NA	TRBD1	11	TRBV20-1	CSAKGAETQYF	TGCAGTGCAAAGGGGGCCGAGACCCAGTACTTC
TRBJ2-5	NA	NA	13	TRBV11-1	CASSLQGRETQYF	TGTGCCAGCAGCTTACAGGGTCGGGAGACCCAGTACTTC
TRBJ1-2	NA	NA	14	TRBV5-6	CASSLGAGGSGYTF	TGTGCCAGCAGCTTGGGGGCAGGTGGCTCTGGCTACACCTTC